This TCR beta chain is from a study of T cell repertoires in cytomegalovirus infection. The CDR3 has 15 amino acids. In germline, CDR1 is SGHVS, CDR2 FNYEAQ. Trimming left V 5 bases short and J 6 bases short, with 17 bases between. MiXCR was run by TCRdb on the reads, yielding one entry per CDR3 protein. Of a few hundred thousand distinct CDR3 sequences in the sample, approximately 40% are singletons; the top ten hold just under 45%. This clonotype was seen a handful of times. Its antigen is currently unknown. This specimen was cultured PBMCs, taken from culture after CMV antigen stimulation. The J gene is TRBJ2-1, the V gene TRBV7-6; no reliable D call. The TCR was taken from a human donor in good health (CMV status not recorded). Some clones in this sample may be carry-over from other donors' samples. CDR3 in DNA: TGTGCCAGCAGCCAATGGGCTAGTTCCCGCAATGAGCAGTTCTTC. Translated, it gives CASSQWASSRNEQFF.